A single sample gave rise to the 13 T cell receptor beta chains below, sequenced in a study of blood T cell repertoires in COVID-19. The method was immunoSEQ multiplex PCR; TCRdb's version includes in-frame clones alone and lacks a portion of them. Of 400,000 to 550,000 clones in the sample, 85% to 90% are singletons; the top ten hold approximately 4.3%. The sequenced sample was peripheral blood. These receptors were obtained from a woman in her thirties with acute or convalescent COVID-19.

This clone was seen once. The gene calls are TRBV10-3 and TRBJ2-5; the D gene is possibly TRBD1 (6 bases). Trimming removed 8 bases at V and 3 bases at J, with 10 bases between. The CDR3 loop spans 12 amino acids. Germline V gene lookup returns CDR1 ENHRY and CDR2 SYGVKD. The CDR3, as DNA: TGTGCCATCGGGGGCAGGGAAGAGACCCAGTACTTC. Amino acid sequence: CAIGGREETQYF.

The genes are TRBV24-1 and TRBJ2-3, with D uncertain. Germline values: CDR1 KGHDR, CDR2 SFDVKD. Trimming pared 3 bases from V and 6 bases from J, leaving 12 bases between. The CDR3 contains 14 residues. Here the CDR3 reads CATSDTSSEDTQYF. CDR3 bases: TGTGCCACCAGTGATACCTCCTCGGAGGATACGCAGTATTTT.

In its sample, this clone was seen a few times. The chain couples TRBV28 to TRBJ1-5; D uncertain. Per the germline V gene, CDR1 is MDHEN and CDR2 is SYDVKM. This CDR3 region has 13 residues. Trimming stripped 3 bases from V and 2 bases from J, with 5 bases between. The CDR3 bases are TGTGCCAGCAGTTTCCATGGCAATCAGCCCCAGCATTTT. Protein: CASSFHGNQPQHF. The full variable domain, rest sourced from reference TRBV28 and TRBJ1-5, is DVKVTQSSRYLVKRTGEKVFLECVQDMDHENMFWYRQDPGLGLRLIYFSYDVKMKEKGDIPEGYSVSREKKERFSLILESASTNQTSMYLCASSFHGNQPQHFGDGTRLSIL.

The DNA for the CDR3 is TGTGCCACCAGTGATTTGGGGGGCGGAGAGCTGTTTTTT. Its translation is CATSDLGGGELFF. The V and J genes are TRBV24-1 and TRBJ2-2; possible D gene TRBD1, 6 bases. V lost 0 bases and J 11 bases, leaving 9 bases between the germline ends. Germline loops: CDR1 KGHDR, CDR2 SFDVKD. The CDR3 totals 13 residues.

The gene calls are TRBV5-1 and TRBJ2-2, with 9 bases that match TRBD2. The CDR3 is 16 amino acids. V was pared by 0 bases and J by 6 bases, with 6 bases of the junction left unmatched. From germline, CDR1 is SGHRS and CDR2 YFSETQ. The CDR3 here is CASSLDLRGGPGELFF. The CDR3 DNA follows: TGCGCCAGCAGCTTGGATTTGCGGGGGGGCCCCGGGGAGCTGTTTTTT.

The V and J genes are TRBV19 and TRBJ1-6; tentative D call: TRBD1 (6 bases). Trimming cost V 1 base and J 9 bases, with 16 bases left between them. Germline CDR1 is LNHDA and CDR2 is SQIVND (reference sequence). This CDR3 is 16 amino acids long. CDR3 region: CASSIGLRGDFSPLHF. The CDR3, as DNA: TGTGCCAGTAGTATAGGACTCAGGGGTGATTTTTCACCCCTCCACTTT.

This chain uses TRBV7-9 with TRBJ2-5, with 10 positions matching TRBD1. Germline assignment: CDR1 SEHNR and CDR2 FQNEAQ (reference sequence). The V gene end was trimmed by 1 base and the J gene end by 0 bases; junction bases not matched to a gene: 2. The CDR3 extends over 16 amino acids. DNA of the CDR3: TGTGCCAGCAGCTTAGGGACAGGGGGGTACCAAGAGACCCAGTACTTC. Its translation: CASSLGTGGYQETQYF.

This clone turned up a few times. The chain is built from TRBV3-1 (or the pseudogene TRBV3-2) and TRBJ1-1; 11 positions match TRBD1. V shed 3 bases, J shed 4 bases, and the junction held 7 bases outside the gene matches. This CDR3 comprises 16 residues. Looked up from germline, CDR1 is LGHDT and CDR2 is YNNKEL (reference sequence). CDR3 protein: CASSQRDRGEVTEAFF. The CDR3 DNA sequence: TGTGCCAGCAGCCAGAGGGACAGGGGGGAAGTCACTGAAGCTTTCTTT.

The genes are TRBV9 and TRBJ1-2; 8 positions agree with TRBD1. V dropped 4 bases and J dropped 4; count of bases not matched to a gene: 6. The CDR3 extends over 14 amino acids. The germline V gene has CDR1 SGDLS and CDR2 YYNGEE. The CDR3 region has the DNA TGTGCCAGCAGCCACGGACAGGGCCTCTATGGCTACACCTTC. This translates into CASSHGQGLYGYTF.

The count of this clone is one. The chain employs TRBV11-2 and TRBJ2-7; D is possibly TRBD2 (6 bases). Germline values: CDR1 SGHAT, CDR2 FQNNGV. There are 16 residues in the CDR3. Between the trimmed V and J ends, which lost 5 bases and 3 bases, there was a span of 20 bases. The CDR3 region has the DNA TGTGCCAGCAGCACAGTACCGGGACGGGGGTACTACGAGCAGTACTTC. As protein: CASSTVPGRGYYEQYF.

This rearrangement joins TRBV28 to TRBJ1-4, with D possibly being TRBD1 (5 bases). The germline V and J ends were trimmed by 2 bases and 8 bases, with 9 bases remaining between them. The CDR3 extends over 13 amino acids. In germline, CDR1 is MDHEN, CDR2 SYDVKM. Here the CDR3 reads CASSLIQDEKLFF. Here the CDR3 DNA reads TGTGCCAGCAGTTTAATACAGGACGAAAAACTGTTTTTT.

This clone appeared a few times. The chain employs TRBV12-3 or TRBV12-4 and TRBJ1-2; D remains unclear. The CDR3 is 13 residues long. V lost 3 bases, J lost 8 bases, and 13 bases lay in between. CDR3: CASSLSGLGGYTF. CDR3 DNA sequence: TGTGCCAGCAGTTTGTCCGGCCTCGGGGGCTACACCTTC.

This chain uses TRBV2 with TRBJ2-7; 12 bases fit TRBD2. CDR3 size: 14 residues. Germline V gene sequence: CDR1 SNHLY, CDR2 FYNNEI. The junction had 6 bases not matched to a gene; V was cut back by 10 bases and J by 2 bases. Here the CDR3 reads CATLLAGGTYEQYF. CDR3 nucleotides: TGTGCCACCCTACTAGCGGGGGGTACCTACGAGCAGTACTTC.